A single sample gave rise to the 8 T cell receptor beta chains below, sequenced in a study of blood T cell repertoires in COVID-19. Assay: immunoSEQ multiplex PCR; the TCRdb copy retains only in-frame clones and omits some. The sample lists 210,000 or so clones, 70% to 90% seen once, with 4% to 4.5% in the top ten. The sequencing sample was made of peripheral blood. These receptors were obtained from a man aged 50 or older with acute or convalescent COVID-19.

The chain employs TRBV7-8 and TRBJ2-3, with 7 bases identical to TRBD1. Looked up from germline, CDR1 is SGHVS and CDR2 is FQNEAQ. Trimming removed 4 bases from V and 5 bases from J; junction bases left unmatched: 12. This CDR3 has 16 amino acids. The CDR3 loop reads CASSSFGRGLKDTQYF. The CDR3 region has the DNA TGTGCCAGCAGCTCCTTCGGAAGGGGGCTGAAAGATACGCAGTATTTT.

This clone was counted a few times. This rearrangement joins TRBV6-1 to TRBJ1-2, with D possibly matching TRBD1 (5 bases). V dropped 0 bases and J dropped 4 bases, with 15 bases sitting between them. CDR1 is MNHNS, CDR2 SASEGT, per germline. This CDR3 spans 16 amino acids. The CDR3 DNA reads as TGTGCCAGCAGTGAAGCCGGGGGAGCGGGTGCCTATGGCTACACCTTC. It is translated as CASSEAGGAGAYGYTF.

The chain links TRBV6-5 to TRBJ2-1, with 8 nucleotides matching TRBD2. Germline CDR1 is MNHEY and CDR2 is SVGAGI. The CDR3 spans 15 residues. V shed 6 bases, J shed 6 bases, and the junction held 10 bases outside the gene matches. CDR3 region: CASRPRGGPLNEQFF. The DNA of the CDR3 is TGTGCCAGCAGACCCCGGGGGGGCCCTCTCAATGAGCAGTTCTTC.

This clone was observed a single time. The CDR3 sequence is CASRVGQGGNEQFF. The CDR3 DNA reads as TGTGCCAGCAGAGTCGGACAGGGGGGAAATGAGCAGTTCTTC. The J gene is TRBJ2-1, the V gene TRBV28; 10 positions agree with TRBD1. CDR1 is MDHEN, CDR2 SYDVKM, per germline. This CDR3 region has 14 residues. V was clipped by 6 bases and J by 7 bases; unmatched bases: 6. Full variable domain (missing parts from reference TRBV28 and TRBJ2-1): DVKVTQSSRYLVKRTGEKVFLECVQDMDHENMFWYRQDPGLGLRLIYFSYDVKMKEKGDIPEGYSVSREKKERFSLILESASTNQTSMYLCASRVGQGGNEQFFGPGTRLTVL.

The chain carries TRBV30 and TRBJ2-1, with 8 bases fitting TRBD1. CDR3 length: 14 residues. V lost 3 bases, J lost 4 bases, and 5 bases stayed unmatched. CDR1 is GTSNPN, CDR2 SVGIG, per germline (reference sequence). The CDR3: CAWSAGGPYNEQFF. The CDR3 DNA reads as TGTGCCTGGAGCGCAGGGGGCCCTTACAATGAGCAGTTCTTC.

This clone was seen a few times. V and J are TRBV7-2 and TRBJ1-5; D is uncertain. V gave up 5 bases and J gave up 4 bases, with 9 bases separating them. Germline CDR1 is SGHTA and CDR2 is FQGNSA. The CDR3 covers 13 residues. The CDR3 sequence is CASSIPGNQPQHF. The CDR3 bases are TGTGCCAGCAGCATTCCGGGGAATCAGCCCCAGCATTTT.

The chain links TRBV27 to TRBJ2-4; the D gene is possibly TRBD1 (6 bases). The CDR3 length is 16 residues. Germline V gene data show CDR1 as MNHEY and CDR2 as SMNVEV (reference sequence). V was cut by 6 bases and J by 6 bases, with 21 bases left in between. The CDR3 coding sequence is TGTGCCAGCAGGCCCAGGGGTCCCAGGGCAGGAAACATTCAGTACTTC. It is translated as CASRPRGPRAGNIQYF.

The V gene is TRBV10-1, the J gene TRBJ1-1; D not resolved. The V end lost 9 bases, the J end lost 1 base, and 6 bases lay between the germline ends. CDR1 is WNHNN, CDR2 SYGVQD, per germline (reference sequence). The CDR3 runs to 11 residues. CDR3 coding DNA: TGCGCCAGGAAAGCGAACACTGAAGCTTTCTTT. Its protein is CARKANTEAFF.